Each of the 11 T cell receptor beta chains below was sequenced from the same sample in a study. TCRdb processed the 5' RACE reads anew with MiXCR; each CDR3 protein has one entry. Of about 64,000 distinct CDR3 sequences in the sample, roughly 23% were seen once. Material: memory CD4+ T cells sorted from a lymph node. Described subset: memory CD4+ T cells, CD4+CD45RO+CD25-. The receptors stem from a female donor with breast cancer.

This clonotype was observed a handful of times. The rearrangement uses TRBV6-5 and TRBJ1-6, with 8 bases matching TRBD1. J was trimmed by 9 bases and V by 10 bases; bases with no gene match: 11. There are 14 residues in the CDR3. Per germline, CDR1 MNHEY and CDR2 SVGAGI. The CDR3 region is CATTRGTGSSPLHF. DNA for the CDR3: TGTGCCACTACAAGGGGGACAGGATCTTCACCCCTCCACTTT.

The rearrangement joins TRBV7-2 to TRBJ1-3, with D possibly TRBD1 on 5 matching bases. The V and J ends lost 5 bases and 4 bases respectively, with 18 bases between them. CDR1 and CDR2 (germline): SGHTA, FQGNSA. The CDR3 is made up of 16 amino acids. This chain's CDR3 is CASSLERAGSGNTIYF. CDR3 bases: TGTGCCAGCAGCCTCGAAAGGGCAGGGTCAGGAAACACCATATATTTT.

This clonotype has more than one count but fewer than ten. V is TRBV7-3 and J is TRBJ1-2; D possibly corresponds to TRBD1 (6 bases). The CDR3 runs 14 residues. V lost 5 bases and J 11 bases, leaving 21 bases between the germline ends. CDR1 is SGHTA, CDR2 FQGTGA, per germline. The CDR3 sequence: CASSRGDKDWGYTF. DNA for the CDR3: TGTGCCAGCAGCCGGGGGGACAAAGATTGGGGGTACACCTTC.

The V call is TRBV7-2, the J call TRBJ1-3; possible D gene TRBD1, 6 bases. V lost 2 bases to trimming and J lost 7 bases, with 12 bases between them. The CDR3 is 14 residues long. Germline CDR1 and CDR2: SGHTA and FQGNSA. The CDR3 DNA reads as TGTGCCAGCAGCTTAAGGGGGAAACATAACACCATATATTTT. Amino acids: CASSLRGKHNTIYF.

The chain is built from TRBV5-1 and TRBJ1-6; 7 nucleotides agree with TRBD1. Germline-derived CDR1 and CDR2 are SGHRS and YFSETQ. The junction had 7 bases not matched to a gene; V was cut back by 2 bases and J by 8 bases. The CDR3 is made up of 15 amino acids. For the CDR3, the DNA is TGCGCCAGCAGCTTCCGAGGGGGCGCAGATTCACCCCTCCACTTT. As protein: CASSFRGGADSPLHF.

This clonotype was found a few times. J is TRBJ2-3 and V is TRBV7-3; D gene unclear. Germline CDR1 and CDR2: SGHTA and FQGTGA. The CDR3 runs 15 residues. V was trimmed by 0 bases and J by 4 bases, leaving 11 bases between them. Here the CDR3 DNA reads TGTGCCAGCAGCTTAACTGGGCTCGCACCAGATACGCAGTATTTT. Its translation is CASSLTGLAPDTQYF.

V is TRBV5-1 and J is TRBJ2-2, with D tentatively TRBD1 or TRBD2 (5 bases each). The CDR3 runs 17 residues. V was shortened by 2 bases and J by 6 bases, with 20 bases between the two germline ends. Per the germline V gene, CDR1 is SGHRS and CDR2 is YFSETQ. This CDR3 reads CASSFRIVVQEAGELFF. For the CDR3, the DNA is TGCGCCAGCAGCTTCCGCATTGTTGTACAGGAGGCCGGGGAGCTGTTTTTT. The full variable domain, rest sourced from reference TRBV5-1 and TRBJ2-2, is KAGVTQTPRYLIKTRGQQVTLSCSPISGHRSVSWYQQTPGQGLQFLFEYFSETQRNKGNFPGRFSGRQFSNSRSEMNVSTLELGDSALYLCASSFRIVVQEAGELFFGEGSRLTVL.

This clonotype was detected ten times or more. The chain couples TRBV7-8 to TRBJ1-2; D not resolved. V lost 8 bases to trimming and J lost 2 bases, with 9 bases between them. The CDR3 is 12 amino acids. Germline CDR1 reads SGHVS; CDR2 reads FQNEAQ. In DNA, the CDR3 is TGTGCCAGCTTCTCGCAGAACTATGGCTACACCTTC. The encoded protein is CASFSQNYGYTF. The full variable domain, its missing parts supplied by reference TRBV7-8 and TRBJ1-2, is GAGVSQSPRYKVAKRGQDVALRCDPISGHVSLFWYQQALGQGPEFLTYFQNEAQLDKSGLPSDRFFAERPEGSVSTLKIQRTQQEDSAVYLCASFSQNYGYTFGSGTRLTVV.

This clonotype was seen a handful of times. The chain employs TRBV4-2 and TRBJ1-1; 10 nucleotides agree with TRBD1. V shed 4 bases, J shed 0 bases, and the junction held 5 bases outside the gene matches. CDR1 and CDR2 from the germline V gene are LGHNA and YNFKEQ. CDR3 size: 16 residues. The CDR3 DNA reads TGTGCCAGCAGCCCCGGACAGGGGGGGATGAACACTGAAGCTTTCTTT. Protein product: CASSPGQGGMNTEAFF.

This clonotype was detected ten times or more. The chain employs TRBV7-8 and TRBJ2-7; D unclear. V lost 5 bases and J 3 bases, leaving 11 bases between the germline ends. This CDR3 contains 13 residues. CDR1 is SGHVS, CDR2 FQNEAQ, per germline. In nucleotides, the CDR3 is TGTGCCAGCAGCGCGAGCATGGGCTACGAGCAGTACTTC. Amino acid sequence: CASSASMGYEQYF.

The V and J genes are TRBV6-6 and TRBJ1-4; TRBD1 might be the D (5 bases). Germline CDR1 MNHNY, CDR2 SVGAGI (reference sequence). The CDR3 covers 13 residues. Trimming shortened V by 11 bases and J by 5 bases, and 15 bases separated the two germline ends. The CDR3 nucleotides read TGTGCCGCCTCCGGCGGGGGAAATGAAAAACTGTTTTTT. Translation gives CAASGGGNEKLFF.